A single sample is the source of the 4 T cell receptor beta chains below, sequenced in a study of cytomegalovirus exposure and HLA in healthy donors. Both 60 Vbeta primers and 13 Jbeta primers went into the PCR. Measured with immunoSEQ multiplex PCR; TCRdb has only the in-frame clones, and not every one. The table lists approximately 76,000 clones, about 64% of them singletons. Sequenced sample: PBMCs. These receptors came from a young man in good health and CMV-seropositive.

The chain employs TRBV13 and TRBJ2-2; D gene unclear. CDR1 and CDR2 (germline): PRHDT, FYEKMQ (reference sequence). V was clipped by 5 bases and J by 2 bases, with 18 bases between them. CDR3 length equals 17 residues. CDR3 DNA: TGTGCCAGCAGCGAATTATCTAGAGCCTTTAACACCGGGGAGCTGTTTTTT. Translated, it gives CASSELSRAFNTGELFF.

This clone was counted only a few times. The V gene is TRBV4-2, the J gene TRBJ2-7; D gene unclear. From germline, CDR1 is LGHNA and CDR2 YNFKEQ. The ends were cut back, 0 bases at V and 10 bases at J, with 10 bases in the middle. The length of the CDR3 is 12 residues. CDR3 nucleotides: TGTGCCAGCAGCCAAGATCAGTTACAACAGTACTTC. This translates into CASSQDQLQQYF.

The chain couples TRBV5-1 to TRBJ2-1; D is perhaps TRBD1 (6 bases). V lost 0 bases and J lost 5, with 15 bases in between. The V gene's germline CDR1 is SGHRS and CDR2 YFSETQ. The CDR3 sequence is 16 residues long. The CDR3 spells CASSLDLRGNHNEQFF. In DNA, the CDR3 is TGCGCCAGCAGCTTGGATCTCAGGGGAAATCACAATGAGCAGTTCTTC.

This chain connects TRBV5-6 to TRBJ2-1, with 8 bases identical to TRBD2. Unmatched junction bases numbered 6, after V lost 5 bases and J lost 2 bases. This CDR3 spans 15 amino acids. Germline V lookup: CDR1 SGHDT, CDR2 YYEEEE. Here the CDR3 DNA reads TGTGCCAGCAGGTTACTAGCGGTAACCTACAATGAGCAGTTCTTC. Translating gives CASRLLAVTYNEQFF.